A selection of T cell receptor beta chains follows, all from one sample in a study of tumor and adjacent non-tumor tissue in lung cancer. MiXCR, applied by TCRdb to the multiplex PCR reads, yields one record per CDR3 protein. The sample yields roughly 49,000 distinct CDR3 sequences, 74% seen once. Specimen: distant non-tumor lung tissue. These receptor sequences come from a woman aged 60 to 75 with non-small cell lung cancer. Each CDR3 is given with its conserved first and last residue. Fields, in order: D gene, J gene, V gene, clone size, CDR3 DNA, CDR3 protein. A D gene is named only where the DNA matches it firmly. Where a row states a size, it is once, few, many or the class of an expanded clone; other rows omit it.

TRBD2,TRBJ2-5,TRBV6-4,NA,TGTGCCAGCAGACAGGGACTAGCGGACCAAGAGACCCAGTATTTC,CASRQGLADQETQYF
NA,TRBJ2-7,TRBV11-3,NA,TGTGCCGGCAGCTTAGATACGAGAACCTACGCGCAGTACTTC,CAGSLDTRTYAQYF
NA,TRBJ1-1,TRBV21-1,few,TGTGCCAGCAGCAAAGCGCTCGGACAGGGGGGAACTGAAGCTTTCTTT,CASSKALGQGGTEAFF
NA,TRBJ2-6,TRBV28,NA,TGTGCCAGCTGTTTAATAGGGGCTTCTGGGGCCAACGTCCTGACTTTC,CASCLIGASGANVLTF
TRBD1,TRBJ2-3,TRBV12-3/TRBV12-4,NA,TGTGCCAGCAACGGAGGGGACAGGGGACCAGATACGCAGTATTTT,CASNGGDRGPDTQYF
NA,TRBJ2-6,TRBV10-3,NA,TGTGCCATTAGTGAGTCAGCAGGGACTGGGGCCTACGTCCTGACTTTC,CAISESAGTGAYVLTF
TRBD2,TRBJ2-5,TRBV6-5,few,TGTGCCAGCAGTCTGACGGGGGGTCAAAAGACCCAGCACTTC,CASSLTGGQKTQHF
NA,TRBJ2-7,TRBV5-1,NA,TGCGCCAGCAACCAACGGGACGGAGGAGCCTACGAGCAATACTTC,CASNQRDGGAYEQYF
NA,TRBJ2-1,TRBV5-8,NA,TGTGCCAGCAGCGTCGTGAGTGGGAATGATCAGTTCTTC,CASSVVSGNDQFF
TRBD2,TRBJ2-2,TRBV9,few,TGTGCCAGCAGCGTAGCTGTGCGGGAGGGCACCGGGGAGCTGTTTTTT,CASSVAVREGTGELFF
TRBD2,TRBJ2-7,TRBV11-2,NA,TGTGCCAGCAGCAATAGCGGGGGGACCGCCGAACAGTACTTC,CASSNSGGTAEQYF
NA,TRBJ1-1,TRBV6-2/TRBV6-3,NA,TGTGCCAGCAGTTACGTGGACGGGAACATCGAAGCTTTCTTT,CASSYVDGNIEAFF
TRBD1,TRBJ2-3,TRBV29-1,NA,TGCAGCGTTGAGACAGGGAGCACATATACGCAATATTTT,CSVETGSTYTQYF
TRBD1,TRBJ2-2,TRBV5-1,few,TGCGCCAGCAGCCCGTGGACAGGGACAGGGAGGGAGCTGTTTTTT,CASSPWTGTGRELFF
TRBD1,TRBJ2-5,TRBV6-5,NA,TGTGCCAGCAGACGGACAGGGGGCCGTCAAGAAGCCCAGTACTTC,CASRRTGGRQEAQYF
NA,TRBJ2-3,TRBV4-3,NA,TGCGCCAGCAGCCTAGTAAGGGGTCGGAGATACGCAGTATTT,CASSLVRGRRYAVF
NA,TRBJ2-3,TRBV4-2,NA,TGTGCCGGTAGCCAAGATTGGGAGCGGTTTAGCACAGATACGCAGTATTTT,CAGSQDWERFSTDTQYF
TRBD1,TRBJ2-2,TRBV6-2/TRBV6-3,NA,TGTATCAGCAGTGAAAGGGGGCGCAGCACCGGGGAGCTGTTTTTT,CISSERGRSTGELFF
NA,TRBJ2-7,TRBV12-3/TRBV12-4,NA,TGTGCCAGCAGTAGTTGGGGATCCTCCTACGAGCAGTACTTC,CASSSWGSSYEQYF
NA,TRBJ2-3,TRBV29-1,medium-sized,TGCAGCGTTGGACAGGAAACAGATACGCAGTATTTT,CSVGQETDTQYF
TRBD1,TRBJ1-1,TRBV11-2,NA,TGTGCCAGCAGATCCGGGGACAGGGTCATGAACACTCAAGCTATCTTT,CASRSGDRVMNTQAIF
NA,TRBJ1-1,TRBV11-2,NA,TGTGACAGCAGCTTAGATCCTGGCGTGCACACTGAGACTTTCTTT,CDSSLDPGVHTETFF
NA,TRBJ1-1,TRBV12-3/TRBV12-4,once,TGTGCCAGCAGTTTGTACAACGGGACCACTGAAGCTTTCTTT,CASSLYNGTTEAFF
TRBD1,TRBJ2-4,TRBV6-5,NA,TGTGCCAGCAGACCGAGCCGGGACAGGGATCAGAACATTCGGTACTTC,CASRPSRDRDQNIRYF
TRBD1,TRBJ1-2,TRBV12-3/TRBV12-4,NA,TGTGCCAGCAGGTCAGGGACAGCATCTAACTATGGCTACACCTTC,CASRSGTASNYGYTF
NA,TRBJ2-7,TRBV5-1,many,TGCGCCAGCAGCTTAGGGCAGCAGTACGAGCAGTACTTC,CASSLGQQYEQYF
NA,TRBJ2-5,TRBV11-3,NA,TGTGCCAGTAGCTTAGGAGAGTTCGGACGGTTCCAAGTGACCCAGTACTTC,CASSLGEFGRFQVTQYF
NA,TRBJ2-7,TRBV4-2,NA,TGTGTCAGCAGCCAAGCTCGGGATCACGAACAGCACTTC,CVSSQARDHEQHF
TRBD2,TRBJ2-2,TRBV4-3,NA,TGCGCCAGCAGCCAAGAGCCAGCGGGATACACCGGGGAGCTGTTTTTT,CASSQEPAGYTGELFF
NA,TRBJ2-4,TRBV4-1,once,TGCGCCAGCATTCAATTGGACCTATCAAAAAACATTCAGTACTTC,CASIQLDLSKNIQYF
NA,TRBJ2-2,TRBV5-4,NA,TGTGCCAGCAGCTTTTCCGCGGGTGGGCTGGCCGGGGAGCTGTTTTTT,CASSFSAGGLAGELFF
NA,TRBJ2-5,TRBV6-5,NA,TGTGCCAGAGGGCGGGGTGGGTCACACGGCCAAGAGACCCAGTGCTTC,CARGRGGSHGQETQCF
TRBD2,TRBJ2-1,TRBV4-1,NA,TGCGCCAGCAGCCGCCCAGCTAGCGGGGAGGCCAATGAGCAGCTCTTC,CASSRPASGEANEQLF
NA,TRBJ1-5,TRBV20-1,NA,TGCTGTGCTAGACCAGATAGCAATCAGCCCCAGCATTTT,CCARPDSNQPQHF
NA,TRBJ2-7,TRBV4-3,NA,TGCGCCAACAGCCAAGTAGGGGGGATCGACCAGTACTTC,CANSQVGGIDQYF
TRBD1,TRBJ2-3,TRBV12-3/TRBV12-4,NA,TGTGCCAGCATTTCAACCGGGACAGGGGCGACAGATATGCACTATTTT,CASISTGTGATDMHYF
NA,TRBJ1-1,TRBV6-2/TRBV6-3,many,TGTGCCAGCAGTTACGGACAGCGGGGCACTGAAGCTTTCTTT,CASSYGQRGTEAFF
TRBD1,TRBJ2-7,TRBV4-3,NA,TGCGCCGGTAGCCAAGATAACGGACAGGGGGCCTACGAGCTGTACTTC,CAGSQDNGQGAYELYF
NA,TRBJ2-7,TRBV6-7,once,TGTGCCAACGGTTACTCGTACACGGGGTCCTACGAGCAGTACTTC,CANGYSYTGSYEQYF
NA,TRBJ2-7,TRBV4-3,NA,TGCACCAGCGGCTGTTACAACTCCTACGAGCCGTACTTC,CTSGCYNSYEPYF
TRBD2,TRBJ2-7,TRBV20-1,few,TGCAGTGCAACGGGACTAGCGGGGGCCTCTAGCTCCTACGAGCAGTACTTC,CSATGLAGASSSYEQYF
TRBD1,TRBJ1-5,TRBV6-2/TRBV6-3,once,TGTGCCAGCATTTCCGCCGGGACAGTACTTAGCAGTCAGCCTCAGCATTTT,CASISAGTVLSSQPQHF
TRBD1,TRBJ1-6,TRBV6-1,once,TGTGTCAGCAGTGCGGTAGGGGGCGTTTATTCACCCCTCCACTTT,CVSSAVGGVYSPLHF
NA,TRBJ1-6,TRBV6-2/TRBV6-3,NA,TGTGCCAGCAGTTACAGGGGTTTTGATTCACCCCTCCACTTT,CASSYRGFDSPLHF
TRBD1,TRBJ2-7,TRBV6-5,many,TGTGCCAGCAGTTCCCCGGGACAGGGGTTCCACGAGCAGTACTTC,CASSSPGQGFHEQYF
NA,TRBJ2-3,TRBV6-5,NA,TGTGCCAGCAGTTACTCCAGTTTCAATCAGGCCCAGTATTTT,CASSYSSFNQAQYF
NA,TRBJ2-7,TRBV5-1,NA,TGTGCCAGCAGCTTGGATGGGGCCCTCCGCTACGAGCAGTACTTC,CASSLDGALRYEQYF
NA,TRBJ1-5,TRBV11-2,NA,TGTGCCGGCAGCTTAGAAAGCAATCAGGCCCAGCATTTT,CAGSLESNQAQHF
NA,TRBJ1-1,TRBV4-1,many,TGCGCCAGCAGCCAAGGCCGGGACCGAAACACTGAAACTTTCTTT,CASSQGRDRNTETFF